What follows are 22 T cell receptor beta chains derived from one specimen sequenced in a study of blood T cell repertoires in COVID-19. Libraries were prepared by immunoSEQ multiplex PCR; TCRdb keeps only in-frame clonotypes and omits some of them. The sample has about 42,000 clones; about 88% are singletons. Sequenced: peripheral blood. The receptors were gathered from a human donor in a cohort sampled during active COVID-19.

V is TRBV5-4 and J is TRBJ2-1; D unclear. The CDR3 spans 15 residues. V shed 0 bases and J shed 0 bases, with 7 bases lying between them. Germline-derived CDR1 and CDR2 are SGHNT and YYREEE (reference sequence). This CDR3 is CASSLDLSSYNEQFF. The CDR3 DNA reads as TGTGCCAGCAGCTTGGACCTTAGCTCCTACAATGAGCAGTTCTTC.

The CDR3 region is CAISGTGGTYNEQFF. The CDR3 coding sequence is TGTGCCATCAGTGGGACGGGGGGAACCTACAATGAGCAGTTCTTC. V usage is TRBV10-3 and J usage is TRBJ2-1; 7 bases align to TRBD2. This CDR3 is 15 amino acids long. The germline gives CDR1 ENHRY, CDR2 SYGVKD. V trimming: 4 bases; J trimming: 2 bases; junction bases outside the gene matches: 5.

The chain links TRBV7-9 to TRBJ2-7, with TRBD1 as a possible D gene (8 bases). V lost 5 bases and J 7 bases, leaving 12 bases between the germline ends. The CDR3 runs 12 residues. Germline V gene lookup returns CDR1 SEHNR and CDR2 FQNEAQ (reference sequence). The CDR3 sequence: CASSPQGGEQYF. The CDR3, as DNA: TGTGCCAGCAGCCCACAGGGGGGGGAGCAGTACTTC.

The genes are TRBV11-2 and TRBJ1-6; tentatively, D is TRBD1 (5 bases). The CDR3 is 14 amino acids. Germline V CDR1 and CDR2: SGHAT, FQNNGV. Deletions cut 4 bases from V and 6 bases from J, with 10 bases between. CDR3 nucleotide sequence: TGTGCCAGCAGCTCGCGACAGACTAATTCACCCCTCCACTTT. This sequence encodes CASSSRQTNSPLHF.

The chain joins TRBV7-9 to TRBJ1-1; the match to TRBD1 covers 8 bases. Germline loops: CDR1 SEHNR, CDR2 FQNEAQ (reference sequence). J was trimmed by 4 bases and V by 6 bases; bases with no gene match: 7. The CDR3 runs to 14 residues. CDR3 DNA: TGTGCCAGCAGTCCAGGGGGCATGGGCACTGAAGCTTTCTTT. Protein product: CASSPGGMGTEAFF.

This clone was counted only a few times. One end of the junction fails to match germline, which may point to a read error. The rearrangement joins TRBV7-9 to TRBJ1-1, with D hard to call. This CDR3 has 12 amino acids. Germline CDR1 SEHNR, CDR2 FQNEAQ (reference sequence). The CDR3 sequence is CASSSFPQAREF. The CDR3 nucleotides are TGTGCCAGCAGCTCGTTCCCACAAGCACGGGAGTTT.

The V gene is TRBV19, the J gene TRBJ2-3, with 11 nucleotides matching TRBD1. Germline V gene sequence: CDR1 LNHDA, CDR2 SQIVND (reference sequence). The junction had 3 bases not matched to a gene; V was cut back by 3 bases and J by 4 bases. The CDR3 consists of 15 residues. CDR3 protein: CASSILGQGADTQYF. For the CDR3, the DNA is TGTGCCAGTAGTATTCTGGGACAGGGGGCAGATACGCAGTATTTT.

The sample holds a few counts of this clone. The chain uses TRBV19 and TRBJ1-5, with 8 nucleotides matching TRBD1. The CDR3 consists of 16 residues. Germline V lookup: CDR1 LNHDA, CDR2 SQIVND (reference sequence). V was clipped by 5 bases and J by 6 bases; unmatched bases: 12. The CDR3, as DNA: TGTGCCAGTAGTGTACGGGACAGGTGGGGACCTCAGCCCCAGCATTTT. As protein: CASSVRDRWGPQPQHF. Filled out from reference TRBV19 and TRBJ1-5, the complete variable domain reads DGGITQSPKYLFRKEGQNVTLSCEQNLNHDAMYWYRQDPGQGLRLIYYSQIVNDFQKGDIAEGYSVSREKKESFPLTVTSAQKNPTAFYLCASSVRDRWGPQPQHFGDGTRLSIL.

As DNA, the CDR3 is TGCGCCAGCAACAGACTAGCGGGACTCAATGAGCAGTTCTTC. It translates to CASNRLAGLNEQFF. The gene calls are TRBV4-1 and TRBJ2-1, with 11 bases fitting TRBD2. V lost 7 bases, J lost 6 bases, and 5 bases stayed unmatched. Per the germline V gene, CDR1 is MGHRA and CDR2 is YSYEKL. CDR3 length: 14 amino acids.

The rearrangement links TRBV11-3 to TRBJ2-2, with 14 bases matching TRBD2. The CDR3 covers 17 residues. V trimming: 5 bases; J trimming: 9 bases; junction bases outside the gene matches: 11. The V gene's germline CDR1 is SGHNT and CDR2 YENEEA. The CDR3 DNA reads TGTGCCAGCAGCCTGGGGACTAGCGGGGGCCTATCCCGGGAGCTGTTTTTT. This sequence encodes CASSLGTSGGLSRELFF.

The chain uses TRBV6-8 and TRBJ2-5, with TRBD1 matching over 7 bases. The germline gives CDR1 MNHGY, CDR2 SAAAGT. V shed 2 bases, J shed 5 bases, and the junction held 5 bases outside the gene matches. The CDR3 contains 14 residues. The CDR3 DNA follows: TGTGCCAGCAGTTACAGGGGGCTCTTGGAGACCCAGTACTTC. The encoded protein is CASSYRGLLETQYF.

This clone was seen a few times. The rearrangement links TRBV2 to TRBJ1-4; D not certain. Germline V gives CDR1 SNHLY, CDR2 FYNNEI. V dropped 4 bases and J dropped 7 bases, with 10 bases sitting between them. The CDR3 runs to 13 residues. The CDR3 DNA follows: TGTGCCAGCAGTGGCCAGTTTGGTGAAAAACTGTTTTTT. Translation: CASSGQFGEKLFF.

The V gene is TRBV15, the J gene TRBJ2-3; TRBD2 matches 11 bases. There are 18 residues in the CDR3. Trimming took 3 bases from V and 5 from J; bases not matched to a gene: 13. Germline V gene sequence: CDR1 LNHNV, CDR2 YYDKDF (reference sequence). Here the CDR3 DNA reads TGTGCCACCAGCAGCGGGACTAGCGGTTTTCTTTGGGTAGATACGCAGTATTTT. It codes for CATSSGTSGFLWVDTQYF.

V is TRBV2 and J is TRBJ2-7; D is uncertain. Germline V lookup: CDR1 SNHLY, CDR2 FYNNEI. The germline V and J ends were trimmed by 7 bases and 3 bases, with 10 bases remaining between them. The CDR3 is made up of 12 amino acids. The CDR3: CASTRTLYEQYF. DNA of the CDR3: TGTGCCAGCACCAGAACCCTCTACGAGCAGTACTTC. The full variable domain, completed using reference TRBV2 and TRBJ2-7, is EPEVTQTPSHQVTQMGQEVILRCVPISNHLYFYWYRQILGQKVEFLVSFYNNEISEKSEIFDDQFSVERPDGSNFTLKIRSTKLEDSAMYFCASTRTLYEQYFGPGTRLTVT.

V gene TRBV2 combines with J gene TRBJ2-1, with 8 bases that match TRBD2. Germline lookup yields CDR1 SNHLY and CDR2 FYNNEI. V dropped 9 bases and J dropped 3; count of bases not matched to a gene: 4. CDR3 length: 13 amino acids. Written as DNA, the CDR3 is TGTGCCAGTAGTAGCGGGAACTACAATGAGCAGTTCTTC. This gives the protein CASSSGNYNEQFF.

This clone appeared a few times. V and J are TRBV30 and TRBJ1-4; TRBD1 matches 9 bases. With 5 bases clipped from V and 6 bases from J, the junction kept 7 bases outside the gene matches. CDR3 length: 14 residues. CDR1 is GTSNPN and CDR2 is SVGIG in the germline V gene (reference sequence). CDR3 in DNA: TGTGCCTGGGACTTGGGACAGGGCCATGAAAAACTGTTTTTT. Amino acid sequence: CAWDLGQGHEKLFF.

The V and J genes are TRBV7-9 and TRBJ2-3; TRBD1 matches 8 bases. The CDR3 has 15 amino acids. Trimming at V came to 3 bases and at J to 5 bases, leaving 7 bases not matched to a gene. Germline CDR1 is SEHNR and CDR2 is FQNEAQ (reference sequence). Here the CDR3 reads CASSLVGQGEDTQYF. As DNA, the CDR3 is TGTGCCAGCAGCTTGGTTGGACAGGGCGAAGATACGCAGTATTTT.

The V call is TRBV7-2, the J call TRBJ1-2, with 10 bases aligning to TRBD1. V shed 7 bases, J shed 5 bases, and the junction held 13 bases outside the gene matches. CDR1 and CDR2 (germline): SGHTA, FQGNSA. The CDR3 spans 16 residues. The DNA of the CDR3 is TGTGCCAGCACCCTTAGGAGGGACAGGGGAGAATATGGCTACACCTTC. Translation: CASTLRRDRGEYGYTF.

The rearrangement uses TRBV4-1 and TRBJ2-1; the D gene is possibly TRBD1 (5 bases). The CDR3 is made up of 12 amino acids. Germline V gene lookup returns CDR1 MGHRA and CDR2 YSYEKL. Between the trimmed V and J ends, which lost 6 bases and 7 bases, there was a span of 10 bases. The CDR3 bases are TGCGCCAGCAGACAGGAGAATAATGAGCAGTTCTTC. Amino acid sequence: CASRQENNEQFF.

This chain joins TRBV11-2 and TRBJ2-7; no clear D gene. The length of the CDR3 is 13 residues. Trimming removed 0 bases at V and 4 bases at J, with 7 bases between. The V gene's germline CDR1 is SGHAT and CDR2 FQNNGV. CDR3 residues: CASSLESVYEQYF. The CDR3 bases are TGTGCCAGCAGCTTAGAATCGGTATACGAGCAGTACTTC.

The chain recombines TRBV12-5 with TRBJ2-7; D is undetermined. V was shortened by 7 bases and J by 0 bases, with 13 bases between the two germline ends. This CDR3 spans 14 amino acids. From germline, CDR1 is LGHNT and CDR2 FRNRAP. The CDR3 DNA follows: TGTGCTAGTGCCACCTTGACTGTCTCCTACGAGCAGTACTTC. It specifies CASATLTVSYEQYF.

This clone was recorded only once. The rearrangement links TRBV4-3 to TRBJ1-4, with no clear D. The germline V gene has CDR1 LGHNA and CDR2 YSLEER. V was cut by 0 bases and J by 4 bases, with 6 bases left in between. This CDR3 has 14 amino acids. The CDR3 DNA follows: TGCGCCAGCAGCCAAGACAGTTATAATGAAAAACTGTTTTTT. Residues: CASSQDSYNEKLFF.